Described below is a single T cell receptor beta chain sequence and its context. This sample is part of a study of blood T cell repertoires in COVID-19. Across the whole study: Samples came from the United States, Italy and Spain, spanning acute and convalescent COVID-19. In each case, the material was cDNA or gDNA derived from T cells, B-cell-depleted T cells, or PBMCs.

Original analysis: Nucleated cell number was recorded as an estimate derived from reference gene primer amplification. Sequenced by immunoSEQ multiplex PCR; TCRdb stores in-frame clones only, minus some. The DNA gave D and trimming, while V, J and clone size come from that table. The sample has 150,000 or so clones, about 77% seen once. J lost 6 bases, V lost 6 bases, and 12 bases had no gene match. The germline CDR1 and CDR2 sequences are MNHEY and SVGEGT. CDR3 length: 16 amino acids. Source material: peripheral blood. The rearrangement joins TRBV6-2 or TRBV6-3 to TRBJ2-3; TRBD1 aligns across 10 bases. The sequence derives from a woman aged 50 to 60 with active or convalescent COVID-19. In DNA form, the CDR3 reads TGTGCCAGCAGCGATAGGGGACAGGGGAAATTGGATACGCAGTATTTT. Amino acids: CASSDRGQGKLDTQYF.